These 27 T cell receptor beta chains originate from one sample sequenced in a study of blood T cell repertoires in COVID-19. Sequencing was performed with immunoSEQ multiplex PCR; in TCRdb, only in-frame clones are kept and a portion is missing. Counted here are roughly 200,000 clones, over 75% occurring once; the ten biggest clones make up 15% to 20%. Sequencing was carried out using peripheral blood. Every receptor here comes from a person aged 70 to 85 with COVID-19, enrolled during active disease.

The rearrangement uses TRBV10-1 and TRBJ2-1, with 16 bases matching TRBD2. With 6 bases clipped from V and 4 bases from J, the junction kept 21 bases outside the gene matches. The CDR3 has 22 residues. Germline V lookup: CDR1 WNHNN, CDR2 SYGVQD (reference sequence). CDR3 amino acids: CASRINSTGLAGGLEIYNEQFF. The CDR3 nucleotides read TGCGCCAGCAGGATAAATTCCACGGGACTAGCGGGAGGGCTCGAAATTTACAATGAGCAGTTCTTC.

The chain couples TRBV6-2 or TRBV6-3 to TRBJ2-1; D ambiguous. Trimming shortened V by 0 bases and J by 7 bases, and 10 bases separated the two germline ends. The CDR3 totals 14 residues. Germline CDR1 reads MNHEY; CDR2 reads SVGEGT. The CDR3 sequence: CASSYSYAGNEQFF. DNA of the CDR3: TGTGCCAGCAGTTACTCGTACGCCGGGAATGAGCAGTTCTTC.

CDR3 sequence: CASKQVTDTQYF. The CDR3 DNA is TGTGCCAGCAAACAAGTCACAGATACGCAGTATTTT. V is TRBV9 and J is TRBJ2-3; D uncertain. The germline V gene has CDR1 SGDLS and CDR2 YYNGEE. V lost 6 bases and J 2 bases, leaving 7 bases between the germline ends. The CDR3 extends over 12 amino acids. Full variable domain (remainder filled in from reference TRBV9 and TRBJ2-3): DSGVTQTPKHLITATGQRVTLRCSPRSGDLSVYWYQQSLDQGLQFLIQYYNGEERAKGNILERFSAQQFPDLHSELNLSSLELGDSALYFCASKQVTDTQYFGPGTRLTVL.

The J gene is TRBJ2-2, the V gene TRBV11-3; 9 bases match TRBD1. V was clipped by 3 bases and J by 4 bases; unmatched bases: 6. This CDR3 has 16 amino acids. Germline V CDR1 and CDR2: SGHNT, YENEEA. This CDR3 reads CASSLTGGFGTGELFF. CDR3 nucleotide sequence: TGTGCCAGCAGCTTGACAGGGGGTTTCGGCACCGGGGAGCTGTTTTTT.

The chain links TRBV6-5 to TRBJ2-7; 9 bases agree with TRBD1. CDR1 and CDR2 (germline): MNHEY, SVGAGI. V trimming: 6 bases; J trimming: 3 bases; junction bases outside the gene matches: 6. The CDR3 sequence is 14 residues long. The chain's CDR3 is CASRGQGILYEQYF. The CDR3 bases are TGTGCCAGCAGGGGACAGGGAATTCTCTACGAGCAGTACTTC.

This chain joins TRBV7-2 and TRBJ2-1; TRBD2 is a possible D gene (5 bases). Deletions cut 0 bases from V and 9 bases from J, with 9 bases between. The CDR3 totals 13 residues. Germline V gene sequence: CDR1 SGHTA, CDR2 FQGNSA. The CDR3 DNA follows: TGTGCCAGCAGCTTAGCAGTTGCGGGTGAGCAGTTCTTC. Translation: CASSLAVAGEQFF.

This clone was observed a few times. The chain combines TRBV5-1 with TRBJ2-3; 8 bases are a match to TRBD1. V shed 4 bases, J shed 2 bases, and the junction held 9 bases outside the gene matches. Germline V CDR1 and CDR2: SGHRS, YFSETQ. The CDR3 has 16 residues. CDR3 loop: CASSLGDRRFTDTQYF. As DNA, the CDR3 is TGCGCCAGCAGCCTGGGGGACAGGCGATTCACAGATACGCAGTATTTT.

The rearrangement uses TRBV13 and TRBJ2-7, with a possible D match to TRBD2 (7 bases). Trimming removed 4 bases at V and 0 bases at J, with 10 bases between. Per the germline V gene, CDR1 is PRHDT and CDR2 is FYEKMQ (reference sequence). CDR3 length equals 14 residues. The CDR3: CASSWGGGSYEQYF. DNA of the CDR3: TGTGCCAGCAGCTGGGGGGGCGGCTCCTACGAGCAGTACTTC.

The chain links TRBV3-1 (or the pseudogene TRBV3-2) to TRBJ2-7; TRBD1 is a possible D gene (6 bases). With 5 bases removed from V and 4 bases from J, the gap between germline ends came to 15 bases. Looked up from germline, CDR1 is LGHDT and CDR2 is YNNKEL (reference sequence). The CDR3 covers 14 residues. CDR3 amino acids: CASSEYRVTYEQYF. Written as DNA, the CDR3 is TGTGCCAGCAGCGAATACAGGGTGACATACGAGCAGTACTTC.

The rearrangement uses TRBV6-5 and TRBJ2-2; no clear D. CDR3 length: 12 amino acids. Trimming shortened V by 11 bases and J by 5 bases, and 12 bases separated the two germline ends. CDR1 and CDR2 (germline): MNHEY, SVGAGI. The CDR3 coding sequence is TGTGCCGGCAAGACTGGGACCGGGGAGCTGTTTTTT. It yields the protein CAGKTGTGELFF.

The chain couples TRBV15 to TRBJ2-7; TRBD1 agrees at 10 bases. Germline V gene data show CDR1 as LNHNV and CDR2 as YYDKDF (reference sequence). V shed 5 bases and J 4 bases; nucleotides not matched to a gene: 8. The CDR3 runs to 15 residues. Written as DNA, the CDR3 is TGTGCCACCAGCGCAGGGACAGGGGTTAGGTACGAGCAGTACTTC. It specifies CATSAGTGVRYEQYF.

The chain is built from TRBV19 and TRBJ2-7, with D perhaps TRBD2 (6 bases). The germline V and J ends were trimmed by 6 bases and 2 bases, with 14 bases remaining between them. This CDR3 is 14 amino acids long. Per germline, CDR1 LNHDA and CDR2 SQIVND (reference sequence). CDR3 coding DNA: TGTGCCAGTAGCGCCGGGACTGTCCCCTACGAGCAGTACTTC. This translates into CASSAGTVPYEQYF.

V is TRBV15 and J is TRBJ1-6; possible D gene TRBD1, 6 bases. The CDR3 totals 16 residues. CDR1 LNHNV and CDR2 YYDKDF come from the germline V gene (reference sequence). Trimming stripped 1 base from V and 4 bases from J, with 11 bases between. In DNA form, the CDR3 reads TGTGCCACCAGCAGAGCAGGGGCCGCGTATAATTCACCCCTCCACTTT. This sequence encodes CATSRAGAAYNSPLHF.

This rearrangement joins TRBV5-1 to TRBJ1-1; 7 positions match TRBD1. The V gene end was trimmed by 4 bases and the J gene end by 6 bases; junction bases not matched to a gene: 6. Germline V gene data show CDR1 as SGHRS and CDR2 as YFSETQ. The CDR3 consists of 13 residues. CDR3 nucleotides: TGCGCCAGCAGCGAGGGACAGTTCGCTGAAGCTTTCTTT. Its protein product is CASSEGQFAEAFF.

The rearrangement links TRBV7-6 to TRBJ1-5, with 10 bases lining up with TRBD1. This CDR3 contains 16 residues. V shed 3 bases, J shed 3 bases, and the junction held 5 bases outside the gene matches. Germline loops: CDR1 SGHVS, CDR2 FNYEAQ. CDR3 residues: CASSLGTGDNNQPQHF. In DNA, the CDR3 is TGTGCCAGCAGCTTGGGGACAGGGGACAACAATCAGCCCCAGCATTTT.

CDR3 sequence reads: CASSLPGFQETQYF. CDR3 DNA: TGTGCCAGCAGTCTTCCGGGGTTCCAAGAGACCCAGTACTTC. This chain connects TRBV7-8 to TRBJ2-5, with a tentative D call TRBD2 (5 bases). The CDR3 has 14 amino acids. Per the germline V gene, CDR1 is SGHVS and CDR2 is FQNEAQ. The V and J ends lost 6 bases and 1 base respectively, with 12 bases between them.

V usage is TRBV6-1 and J usage is TRBJ1-1, with D unclear. Between the trimmed V and J ends, which lost 3 bases and 0 bases, there was a span of 8 bases. Germline-derived CDR1 and CDR2 are MNHNS and SASEGT. The CDR3 loop spans 14 amino acids. In DNA, the CDR3 is TGTGCCAGCAGTGAGAACCTAATGAACACTGAAGCTTTCTTT. It codes for CASSENLMNTEAFF.

This clone was found once. The chain recombines TRBV4-3 with TRBJ1-3; tentative D call: TRBD1 (5 bases). The CDR3 covers 15 residues. Trimming took 0 bases from V and 1 from J, leaving 7 bases between them. From germline, CDR1 is LGHNA and CDR2 YSLEER. This chain's CDR3 is CASSQEGGSGNTIYF. The CDR3 DNA follows: TGCGCCAGCAGCCAAGAGGGGGGTTCTGGAAACACCATATATTTT.

The chain carries TRBV7-2 and TRBJ2-3; 12 bases fit TRBD2. CDR3 length: 17 amino acids. J was trimmed by 6 bases and V by 0 bases; bases with no gene match: 7. CDR1 SGHTA and CDR2 FQGNSA come from the germline V gene. The CDR3 sequence: CASSLALAGGPGDTQYF. DNA for the CDR3: TGTGCCAGCAGCTTAGCGCTAGCGGGGGGGCCTGGGGATACGCAGTATTTT.

V and J are TRBV14 and TRBJ1-5; D ambiguous. Trimming left V 4 bases short and J 0 bases short, with 4 bases between. The CDR3 loop spans 13 amino acids. Germline assignment: CDR1 SGHDN and CDR2 FVKESK. CDR3: CASSLNSNQPQHF. CDR3 in DNA: TGTGCCAGCAGCCTTAATAGCAATCAGCCCCAGCATTTT.

The chain couples TRBV5-3 to TRBJ1-1, with D unresolved. TRBV5-3 is reported as an ORF; its role is uncertain. The CDR3 is 15 amino acids. The V end was cut by 3 bases, the J end by 6 bases, with 18 bases between. This CDR3 is CARSWRREVPAEAFF. In DNA, the CDR3 is TGTGCCAGAAGCTGGAGGAGGGAGGTGCCGGCTGAAGCTTTCTTT.

V gene TRBV6-6 combines with J gene TRBJ1-2; D unresolved. CDR1 and CDR2 (germline): MNHNY, SVGAGI (reference sequence). Deletions cut 5 bases from V and 0 bases from J, with 10 bases between. The CDR3 loop spans 14 amino acids. CDR3 sequence: CASSVTHSNYGYTF. DNA for the CDR3: TGTGCCAGCAGTGTGACACACTCTAACTATGGCTACACCTTC.

The chain recombines TRBV9 with TRBJ2-1; weak D call: TRBD1 (5 bases). This CDR3 is 13 amino acids long. With 4 bases removed from V and 8 bases from J, the gap between germline ends came to 13 bases. Germline CDR1 SGDLS, CDR2 YYNGEE. CDR3 DNA: TGTGCCAGCAGCACATCAGGGCGTCATGAGCAGTTCTTC. Protein sequence: CASSTSGRHEQFF.

The J gene is TRBJ1-2, the V gene TRBV27, with TRBD1 matching over 9 bases. The CDR3 runs to 17 residues. Germline CDR1 reads MNHEY; CDR2 reads SMNVEV (reference sequence). The ends lost 3 bases at V and 3 bases at J; junction bases unmatched: 11. The CDR3 sequence: CASSFSGTGTRYYGYTF. For the CDR3, the DNA is TGTGCCAGCAGTTTTTCCGGGACAGGGACAAGATACTATGGCTACACCTTC.

The V call is TRBV10-1, the J call TRBJ2-7, with D uncertain. Germline values: CDR1 WNHNN, CDR2 SYGVQD (reference sequence). The CDR3 has 8 residues. V was clipped by 8 bases and J by 7 bases, with 3 bases between them. The CDR3 nucleotides read TGCGCCAGCCTTGAGCAGTACTTC. This translates into CASLEQYF.

The CDR3 DNA is TGTGCCAGCGGAGAGACAGGGACCGCCGAAAAACTGTTTTTT. Translation: CASGETGTAEKLFF. This chain uses TRBV2 with TRBJ1-4, with 7 bases matching TRBD1. The germline CDR1 and CDR2 sequences are SNHLY and FYNNEI. V lost 8 bases to trimming and J lost 8 bases; unmatched junction nucleotides: 11. The CDR3 sequence is 14 residues long.

The chain couples TRBV30 to TRBJ1-4, with 7 bases aligning to TRBD1. The CDR3 sequence is 15 residues long. The germline V gene has CDR1 GTSNPN and CDR2 SVGIG (reference sequence). Trimming took 0 bases from V and 10 from J; bases not matched to a gene: 11. The CDR3 loop reads CAWSVRGQRGLKLFF. The CDR3 DNA sequence: TGTGCCTGGAGTGTACGGGGACAGCGTGGGTTAAAACTGTTTTTT. The entire variable domain, with the rest obtained from reference TRBV30 and TRBJ1-4, is as follows: SQTIHQWPATLVQPVGSPLSLECTVEGTSNPNLYWYRQAAGRGLQLLFYSVGIGQISSEVPQNLSASRPQDRQFILSSKKLLLSDSGFYLCAWSVRGQRGLKLFFGSGTQLSVL.